Below are 23 T cell receptor beta chains sequenced from a single sample in a study of blood T cell repertoires in COVID-19 (dated by TCRdb to 2020 to 2021). The library was obtained by the immunoSEQ multiplex PCR assay. TCRdb carries this immuneACCESS record with in-frame sequences only. Its versions omit some clonotypes, under half of them owing to an unresolved V gene in the studies checked, with the rest unexplained. In all, the sample holds about 270,000 clones, and roughly four fifths of those were seen once. The top ten clonotypes cover over 9% of the sample. The sequenced sample consisted of peripheral blood. These receptor sequences come from a woman aged 45-65 years who had recovered from COVID-19.

J is TRBJ2-7 and V is TRBV5-1, with D unclear. With 4 bases removed from V and 0 bases from J, the gap between germline ends came to 8 bases. From germline, CDR1 is SGHRS and CDR2 YFSETQ. The CDR3 covers 13 residues. In DNA form, the CDR3 reads TGCGCCAGCAGCCGCGGCAGCTCCTACGAGCAGTACTTC. Amino acids: CASSRGSSYEQYF.

The chain links TRBV7-2 to TRBJ1-5, with 9 bases matching TRBD1. After removal of 1 base from V and 4 bases from J, the junction contained 2 bases not matched to a gene. This CDR3 has 15 residues. Germline CDR1 SGHTA, CDR2 FQGNSA. CDR3 DNA: TGTGCCAGCAGCTTAGTAGGGACAGGGAATCAGCCCCAGCATTTT. It codes for CASSLVGTGNQPQHF.

V and J are TRBV28 and TRBJ1-5, with D maybe TRBD1 (5 bases). Trimming pared 1 base from V and 1 base from J, leaving 5 bases between. The CDR3 consists of 14 residues. CDR1 and CDR2 (germline): MDHEN, SYDVKM. The CDR3 coding sequence is TGTGCCAGCAGTTTATCAGGGAGCAATCAGCCCCAGCATTTT. Translated, it gives CASSLSGSNQPQHF.

The gene calls are TRBV29-1 and TRBJ2-7, with TRBD2 matching 14 bases. V shed 7 bases and J 6 bases; nucleotides not matched to a gene: 5. The CDR3 runs to 13 residues. CDR1 SQVTM and CDR2 ANQGSEA come from the germline V gene. CDR3 nucleotide sequence: TGCAGCGCCGGGACTAGCGGGAGCATCGAGCAGTACTTC. Its translation is CSAGTSGSIEQYF.

V and J are TRBV4-3 and TRBJ2-1; 12 bases line up with TRBD2. From germline, CDR1 is LGHNA and CDR2 YSLEER. The CDR3 has 16 amino acids. V was pared by 0 bases and J by 7 bases, with 4 bases of the junction left unmatched. The CDR3 here is CASSQDRLAGGNEQFF. The CDR3 DNA follows: TGCGCCAGCAGCCAAGATAGGCTAGCGGGAGGGAATGAGCAGTTCTTC.

The chain combines TRBV19 with TRBJ1-5; TRBD1 aligns across 8 bases. Germline V gene lookup returns CDR1 LNHDA and CDR2 SQIVND (reference sequence). This CDR3 is 14 amino acids long. The ends lost 8 bases at V and 1 base at J; junction bases unmatched: 4. CDR3 DNA: TGTGCCAGTCGACAGGGGCCGAGCAATCAGCCCCAGCATTTT. Translated, it gives CASRQGPSNQPQHF.

The chain uses TRBV7-2 and TRBJ2-7, with TRBD2 identical over 7 bases. The CDR3 totals 19 residues. After removal of 0 bases from V and 1 base from J, the junction contained 15 bases not matched to a gene. Germline V lookup: CDR1 SGHTA, CDR2 FQGNSA. The CDR3 coding sequence is TGTGCCAGCAGCTTAGCCTTTCAGCGGGGAATCCTCGGTTCCTACGAGCAGTACTTC. Amino acid sequence: CASSLAFQRGILGSYEQYF.

This clone was detected once. CDR3 loop: CASSLLSTNEKLFF. In nucleotides, the CDR3 is TGCGCCAGCAGCCTCCTCTCAACTAATGAAAAACTGTTTTTT. The J gene is TRBJ1-4, the V gene TRBV5-1, with no clear D. The CDR3 is 14 amino acids. Trimming removed 4 bases from V and 0 bases from J, with 7 bases in between. Looked up from germline, CDR1 is SGHRS and CDR2 is YFSETQ.

The chain employs TRBV7-8 and TRBJ1-2; D is uncertain. Trimming pared 5 bases from V and 1 base from J, leaving 20 bases between. CDR3 size: 17 residues. Germline values: CDR1 SGHVS, CDR2 FQNEAQ. CDR3 protein: CASSDTLSFNFNYGYTF. The CDR3 DNA follows: TGTGCCAGCAGCGATACCCTTAGTTTTAACTTTAACTATGGCTACACCTTC.

This chain links TRBV5-6 with TRBJ1-1, with 11 bases lining up with TRBD1. After removal of 4 bases from V and 5 bases from J, the junction contained 13 bases not matched to a gene. Germline-derived CDR1 and CDR2 are SGHDT and YYEEEE. The length of the CDR3 is 17 residues. The CDR3 protein is CASSRYRDRGLSTEAFF. The CDR3 DNA reads TGTGCCAGCAGCCGCTACCGGGACAGGGGGTTGAGTACTGAAGCTTTCTTT.

The chain employs TRBV5-4 and TRBJ2-5; D not certain. V shed 7 bases and J shed 2 bases, with 12 bases lying between them. Germline CDR1 reads SGHNT; CDR2 reads YYREEE (reference sequence). CDR3 size: 13 residues. Written as DNA, the CDR3 is TGTGCCAGCCTCCTTGACTCGCAAGAGACCCAGTACTTC. This sequence encodes CASLLDSQETQYF.

The chain is built from TRBV24-1 and TRBJ2-3; TRBD2 matches 9 bases. The length of the CDR3 is 16 residues. Trimming cost V 6 bases and J 3 bases; bases outside gene matches: 9. Germline V gives CDR1 KGHDR, CDR2 SFDVKD. This CDR3 reads CATSFAAGGETDTQYF. CDR3 coding DNA: TGTGCCACCAGTTTTGCAGCGGGAGGCGAGACAGATACGCAGTATTTT.

This clone was seen only a few times. V gene TRBV5-1 combines with J gene TRBJ2-5; 10 bases line up with TRBD1. CDR1 and CDR2 from the germline V gene are SGHRS and YFSETQ. This CDR3 is built from 15 residues. V dropped 3 bases and J dropped 5; count of bases not matched to a gene: 7. Written as DNA, the CDR3 is TGCGCCAGCAGCTCCGGGGACAGGGGAGGGGAGACCCAGTACTTC. Protein product: CASSSGDRGGETQYF.

The V and J genes are TRBV9 and TRBJ1-2; TRBD1 matches at 7 bases. The CDR3 is made up of 17 amino acids. Losses at the gene ends were 4 bases for V and 4 bases for J; bases not matched to a gene: 16. Germline V gene lookup returns CDR1 SGDLS and CDR2 YYNGEE. The CDR3, as DNA: TGTGCCAGCAGCCCCCGGACAGGCGGGGGGGGTTTCTATGGCTACACCTTC. Protein product: CASSPRTGGGGFYGYTF.

This chain uses TRBV28 with TRBJ2-4; the match to TRBD1 covers 7 bases. The germline V gene has CDR1 MDHEN and CDR2 SYDVKM. The CDR3 is made up of 15 amino acids. Trimming took 5 bases from V and 6 from J; bases not matched to a gene: 10. CDR3 in DNA: TGTGCCAGCAGTCCTCCGGGACAGCCTCTAAACATTCAGTACTTC. It yields the protein CASSPPGQPLNIQYF.

The chain joins TRBV2 to TRBJ1-4, with 8 bases lining up with TRBD1. Trimming took 8 bases from V and 12 from J; bases not matched to a gene: 2. This CDR3 is built from 10 residues. Germline loops: CDR1 SNHLY, CDR2 FYNNEI. In DNA, the CDR3 is TGTGCCAGCGGCAGGGGGCAACTGTTTTTT. This translates into CASGRGQLFF.

The rearrangement links TRBV19 to TRBJ2-7, with a possible D match to TRBD1 (5 bases). The germline CDR1 and CDR2 sequences are LNHDA and SQIVND (reference sequence). Trimming removed 3 bases from V and 5 bases from J, with 14 bases in between. The CDR3 contains 14 residues. In DNA form, the CDR3 reads TGTGCCAGTAGTATGGCTCCCAGGGCCCACGAGCAGTACTTC. Its translation: CASSMAPRAHEQYF.

This clone was counted a few times. V usage is TRBV10-2 and J usage is TRBJ2-5; 7 nucleotides agree with TRBD1. Germline loops: CDR1 WSHSY, CDR2 SAAADI. J gave up 2 bases and V 10 bases, and 7 bases lay outside the gene matches. The CDR3 consists of 13 residues. The CDR3 DNA sequence: TGCGCCACGTCCCAGGGACAGCAAGAGACCCAGTACTTC. Amino acids: CATSQGQQETQYF.

The chain links TRBV6-5 to TRBJ1-2; TRBD1 might be the D (5 bases). CDR1 and CDR2 from the germline V gene are MNHEY and SVGAGI. CDR3 size: 13 residues. V gave up 7 bases and J gave up 0 bases, with 9 bases separating them. The CDR3 spells CASTPGTNYGYTF. The CDR3 bases are TGTGCCAGCACCCCAGGGACTAACTATGGCTACACCTTC.

The V call is TRBV4-3, the J call TRBJ2-7, with a possible D match to TRBD2 (5 bases). The CDR3 covers 15 residues. Trimming pared 1 base from V and 4 bases from J, leaving 14 bases between. Germline CDR1 is LGHNA and CDR2 is YSLEER. CDR3: CASSQVRVSAYEQYF. CDR3 DNA: TGCGCCAGCAGCCAAGTCCGGGTTAGCGCGTACGAGCAGTACTTC.

The chain has TRBV5-4 and TRBJ2-3, with 7 bases matching TRBD1. The germline CDR1 and CDR2 sequences are SGHNT and YYREEE (reference sequence). V was clipped by 1 base and J by 1 base; unmatched bases: 6. The CDR3 loop spans 16 amino acids. CDR3 nucleotides: TGTGCCAGCAGCTTGCGACAGGGTGGGCGCACAGATACGCAGTATTTT. Its protein product is CASSLRQGGRTDTQYF.

This clone turned up a few times. V gene TRBV27 combines with J gene TRBJ2-3, with D unresolved. The CDR3 consists of 15 residues. Trimming took 4 bases from V and 3 from J, leaving 14 bases between them. The V gene's germline CDR1 is MNHEY and CDR2 SMNVEV (reference sequence). CDR3 nucleotide sequence: TGTGCCAGCAGTTCTACGCTAGGCTGGACAGATACGCAGTATTTT. Its translation is CASSSTLGWTDTQYF.

The chain uses TRBV2 and TRBJ2-1; 9 bases map to TRBD2. This CDR3 is 14 amino acids long. Germline V gives CDR1 SNHLY, CDR2 FYNNEI. V was pared by 7 bases and J by 4 bases, with 5 bases of the junction left unmatched. CDR3 residues: CASTKTSGYNEQFF. CDR3 DNA sequence: TGTGCCAGCACGAAGACTAGCGGTTACAATGAGCAGTTCTTC.